This record looks at one TCR beta chain sequence and its context. Assay: immunoSEQ multiplex PCR; the TCRdb copy retains only in-frame clones and omits some. The profile shows about 84,000 clones, 89% of them singletons. The sample comes from a study of OX40 agonist ivuxolimab in advanced cancers. This CDR3 has 16 amino acids. The ends were cut back, 3 bases at V and 6 bases at J, with 15 bases in the middle. Per germline, CDR1 LNHDA and CDR2 SQIVND (reference sequence). The sequences come from CD4+ or CD8+ T cells sorted from blood, collected in a trial of the OX40 agonist ivuxolimab. The V gene is TRBV19, the J gene TRBJ1-6, with D perhaps TRBD1 (5 bases). This TCR was recovered from an adult with an advanced solid tumor such as melanoma, head and neck, liver or kidney cancer. CDR3 loop: CASSMNTGTSNSPLHF. CDR3 nucleotides: TGTGCCAGTAGTATGAATACCGGGACCTCTAATTCACCCCTCCACTTT.